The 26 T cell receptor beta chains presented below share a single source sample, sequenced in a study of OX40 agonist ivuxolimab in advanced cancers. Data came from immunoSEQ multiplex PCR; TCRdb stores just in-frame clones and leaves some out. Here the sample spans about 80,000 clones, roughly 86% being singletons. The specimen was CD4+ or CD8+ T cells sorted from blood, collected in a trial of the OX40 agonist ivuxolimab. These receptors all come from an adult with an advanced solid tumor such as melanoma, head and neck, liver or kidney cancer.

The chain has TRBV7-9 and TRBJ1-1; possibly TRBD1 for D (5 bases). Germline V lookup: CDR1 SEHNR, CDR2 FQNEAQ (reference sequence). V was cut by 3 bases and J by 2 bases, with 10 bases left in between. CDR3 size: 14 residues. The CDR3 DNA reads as TGTGCCAGCAGCTTCGGGACTCTAAACACTGAAGCTTTCTTT. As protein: CASSFGTLNTEAFF.

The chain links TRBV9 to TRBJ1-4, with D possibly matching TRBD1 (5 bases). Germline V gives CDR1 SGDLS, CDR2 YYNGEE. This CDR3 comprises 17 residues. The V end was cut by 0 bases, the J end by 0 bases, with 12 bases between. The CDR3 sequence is CASSVGAGRPTNEKLFF. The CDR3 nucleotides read TGTGCCAGCAGCGTAGGTGCAGGGCGTCCAACTAATGAAAAACTGTTTTTT.

The DNA for the CDR3 is TGTGCCAGCAGCAGGGATTCACCCCTCCACTTT. This codes for CASSRDSPLHF. The V gene is TRBV2, the J gene TRBJ1-6; possible D gene TRBD1, 5 bases. Deletions cut 6 bases from V and 8 bases from J, with 5 bases between. Germline CDR1 and CDR2: SNHLY and FYNNEI. This CDR3 comprises 11 residues.

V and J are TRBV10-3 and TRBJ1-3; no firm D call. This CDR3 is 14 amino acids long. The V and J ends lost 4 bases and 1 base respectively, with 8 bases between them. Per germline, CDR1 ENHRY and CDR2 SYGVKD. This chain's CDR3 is CAISAPRSGNTIYF. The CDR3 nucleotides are TGTGCCATCAGTGCCCCGCGGTCTGGAAACACCATATATTTT.

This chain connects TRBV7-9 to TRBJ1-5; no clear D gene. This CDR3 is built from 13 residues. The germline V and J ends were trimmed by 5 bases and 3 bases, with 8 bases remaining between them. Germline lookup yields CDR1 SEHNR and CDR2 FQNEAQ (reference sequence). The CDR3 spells CASSLGFNQPQHF. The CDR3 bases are TGTGCCAGCAGCCTTGGGTTCAATCAGCCCCAGCATTTT.

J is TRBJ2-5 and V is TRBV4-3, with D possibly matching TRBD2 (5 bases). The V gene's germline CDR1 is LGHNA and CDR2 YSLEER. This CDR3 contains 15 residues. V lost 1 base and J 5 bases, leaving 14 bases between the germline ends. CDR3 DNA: TGCGCCAGCAGCCAAGGTGGGCTAGCTTCGGAGACCCAGTACTTC. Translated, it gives CASSQGGLASETQYF.

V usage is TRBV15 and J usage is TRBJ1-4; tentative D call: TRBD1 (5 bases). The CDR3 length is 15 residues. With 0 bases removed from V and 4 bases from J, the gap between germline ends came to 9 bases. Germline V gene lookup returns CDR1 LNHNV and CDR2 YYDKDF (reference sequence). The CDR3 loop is CATSRDGTGNEKLFF. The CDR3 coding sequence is TGTGCCACCAGCAGAGACGGGACGGGTAATGAAAAACTGTTTTTT.

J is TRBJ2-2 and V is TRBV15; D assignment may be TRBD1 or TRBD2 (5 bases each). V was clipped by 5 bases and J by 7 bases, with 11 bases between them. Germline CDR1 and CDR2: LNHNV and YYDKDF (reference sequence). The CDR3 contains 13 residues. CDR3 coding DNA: TGTGCCACCAGCCGGGACCGGATCGGGGAGCTGTTTTTT. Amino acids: CATSRDRIGELFF.

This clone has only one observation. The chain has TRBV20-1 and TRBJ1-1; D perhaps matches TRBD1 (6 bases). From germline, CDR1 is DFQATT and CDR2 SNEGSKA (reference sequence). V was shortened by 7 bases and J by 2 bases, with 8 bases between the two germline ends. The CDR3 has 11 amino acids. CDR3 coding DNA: TGCAGTGGACAGGTTAACACTGAAGCTTTCTTT. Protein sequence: CSGQVNTEAFF.

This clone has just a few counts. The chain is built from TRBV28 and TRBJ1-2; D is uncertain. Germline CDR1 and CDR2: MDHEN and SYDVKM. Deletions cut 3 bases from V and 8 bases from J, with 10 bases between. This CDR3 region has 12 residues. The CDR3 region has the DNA TGTGCCAGCAGTTTGAGTTCGGGGGGCTACACCTTC. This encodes CASSLSSGGYTF.

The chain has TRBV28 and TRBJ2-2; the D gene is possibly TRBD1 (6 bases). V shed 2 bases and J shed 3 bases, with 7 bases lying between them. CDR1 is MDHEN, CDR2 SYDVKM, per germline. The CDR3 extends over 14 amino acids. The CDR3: CASSLRQDTGELFF. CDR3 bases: TGTGCCAGCAGTTTAAGACAGGACACCGGGGAGCTGTTTTTT.

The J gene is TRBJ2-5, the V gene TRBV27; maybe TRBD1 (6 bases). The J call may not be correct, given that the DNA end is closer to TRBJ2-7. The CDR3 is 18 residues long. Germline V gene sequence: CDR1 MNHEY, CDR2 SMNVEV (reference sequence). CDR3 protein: CASSNRFSIRGAAYEQYF. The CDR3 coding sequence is TGTGCCAGCAGTAATAGATTTAGTATCAGGGGAGCGGCCTACGAGCAGTACTTC.

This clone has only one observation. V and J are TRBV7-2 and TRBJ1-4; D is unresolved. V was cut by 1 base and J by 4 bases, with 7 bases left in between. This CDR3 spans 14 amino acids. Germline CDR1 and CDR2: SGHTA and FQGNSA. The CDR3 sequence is CASSLEAYNEKLFF. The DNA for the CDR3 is TGTGCCAGCAGCTTAGAAGCGTATAATGAAAAACTGTTTTTT.

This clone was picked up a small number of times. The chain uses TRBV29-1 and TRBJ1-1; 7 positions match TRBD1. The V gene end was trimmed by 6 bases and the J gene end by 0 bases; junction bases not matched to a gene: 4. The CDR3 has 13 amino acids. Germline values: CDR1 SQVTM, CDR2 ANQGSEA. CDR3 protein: CSVWTGLNTEAFF. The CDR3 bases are TGCAGCGTGTGGACAGGTCTGAACACTGAAGCTTTCTTT.

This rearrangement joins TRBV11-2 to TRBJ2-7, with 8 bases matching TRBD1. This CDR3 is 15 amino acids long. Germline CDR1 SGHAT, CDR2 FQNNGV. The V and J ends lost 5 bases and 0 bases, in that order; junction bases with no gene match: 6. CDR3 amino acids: CASSRMQGASYEQYF. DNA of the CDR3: TGTGCCAGCAGCCGAATGCAGGGGGCCTCCTACGAGCAGTACTTC.

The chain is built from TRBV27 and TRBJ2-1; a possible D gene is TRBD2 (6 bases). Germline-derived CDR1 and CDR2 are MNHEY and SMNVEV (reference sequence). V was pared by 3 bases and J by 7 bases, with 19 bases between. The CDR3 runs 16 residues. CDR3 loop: CASSFRGLVTTNEQFF. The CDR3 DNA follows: TGTGCCAGCAGTTTTCGGGGACTTGTGACTACAAATGAGCAGTTCTTC.

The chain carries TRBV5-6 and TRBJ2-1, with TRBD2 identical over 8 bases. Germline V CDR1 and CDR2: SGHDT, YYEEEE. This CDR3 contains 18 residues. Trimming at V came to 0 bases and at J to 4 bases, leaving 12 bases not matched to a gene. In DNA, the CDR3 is TGTGCCAGCAGCTTGGCCGGGGCTAGCGGGTCAATTTACAATGAGCAGTTCTTC. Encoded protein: CASSLAGASGSIYNEQFF.

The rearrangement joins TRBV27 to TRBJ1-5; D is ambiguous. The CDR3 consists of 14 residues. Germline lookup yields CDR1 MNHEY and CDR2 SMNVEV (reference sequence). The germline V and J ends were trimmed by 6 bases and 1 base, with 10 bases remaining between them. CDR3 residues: CASSISRSNQPQHF. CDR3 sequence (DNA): TGTGCCAGCAGCATCAGCAGGAGCAATCAGCCCCAGCATTTT.

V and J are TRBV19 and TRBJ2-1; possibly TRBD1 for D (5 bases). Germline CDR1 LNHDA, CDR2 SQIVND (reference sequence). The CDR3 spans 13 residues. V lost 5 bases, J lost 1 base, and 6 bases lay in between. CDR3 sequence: CASSQGSYNEQFF. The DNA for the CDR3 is TGTGCCAGTAGTCAGGGATCCTACAATGAGCAGTTCTTC.

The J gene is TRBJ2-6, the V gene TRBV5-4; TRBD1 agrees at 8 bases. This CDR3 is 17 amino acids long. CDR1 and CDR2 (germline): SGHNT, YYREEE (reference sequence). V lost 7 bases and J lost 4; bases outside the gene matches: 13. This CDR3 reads CASYDRGKPLGANVLTF. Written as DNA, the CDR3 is TGTGCCAGCTACGACAGGGGTAAACCCTTAGGGGCCAACGTCCTGACTTTC.

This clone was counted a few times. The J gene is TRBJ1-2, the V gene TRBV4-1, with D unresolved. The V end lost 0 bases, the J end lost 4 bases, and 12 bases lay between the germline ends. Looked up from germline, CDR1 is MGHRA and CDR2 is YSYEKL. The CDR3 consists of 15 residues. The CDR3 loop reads CASSQESPSPYGYTF. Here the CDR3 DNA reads TGCGCCAGCAGCCAAGAAAGTCCATCGCCCTATGGCTACACCTTC.

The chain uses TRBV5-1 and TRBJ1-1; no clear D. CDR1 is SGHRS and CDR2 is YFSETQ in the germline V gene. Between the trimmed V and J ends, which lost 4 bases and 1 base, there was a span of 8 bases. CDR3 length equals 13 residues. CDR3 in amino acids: CASSTDSNTEAFF. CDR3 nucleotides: TGCGCCAGCAGCACCGACTCGAACACTGAAGCTTTCTTT.

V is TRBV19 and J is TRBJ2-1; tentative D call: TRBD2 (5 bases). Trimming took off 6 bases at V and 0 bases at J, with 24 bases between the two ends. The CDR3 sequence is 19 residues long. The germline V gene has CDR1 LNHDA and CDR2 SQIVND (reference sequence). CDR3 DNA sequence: TGTGCCAGTAGGCCTGCCTTGAGTACTAGAGTCATCTCCTACAATGAGCAGTTCTTC. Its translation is CASRPALSTRVISYNEQFF.

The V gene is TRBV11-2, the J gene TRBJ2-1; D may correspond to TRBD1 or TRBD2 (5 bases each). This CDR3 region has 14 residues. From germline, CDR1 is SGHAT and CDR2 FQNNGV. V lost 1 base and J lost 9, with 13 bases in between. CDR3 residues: CASSLGDPTGEQFF. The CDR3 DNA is TGTGCCAGCAGCTTAGGGGACCCCACCGGTGAGCAGTTCTTC.

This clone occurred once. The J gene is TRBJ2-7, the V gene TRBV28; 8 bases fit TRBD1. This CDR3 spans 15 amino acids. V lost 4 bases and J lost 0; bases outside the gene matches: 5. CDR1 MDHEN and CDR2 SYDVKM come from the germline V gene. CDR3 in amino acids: CASSSGQGLSYEQYF. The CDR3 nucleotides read TGTGCCAGCAGTTCCGGACAGGGACTCTCCTACGAGCAGTACTTC.

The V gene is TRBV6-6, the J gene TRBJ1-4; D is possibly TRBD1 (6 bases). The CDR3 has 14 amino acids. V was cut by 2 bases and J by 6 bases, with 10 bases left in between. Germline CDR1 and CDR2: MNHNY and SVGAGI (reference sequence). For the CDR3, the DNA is TGTGCCAGCAGTTACGGGACACCGGATGAAAAACTGTTTTTT. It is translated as CASSYGTPDEKLFF.